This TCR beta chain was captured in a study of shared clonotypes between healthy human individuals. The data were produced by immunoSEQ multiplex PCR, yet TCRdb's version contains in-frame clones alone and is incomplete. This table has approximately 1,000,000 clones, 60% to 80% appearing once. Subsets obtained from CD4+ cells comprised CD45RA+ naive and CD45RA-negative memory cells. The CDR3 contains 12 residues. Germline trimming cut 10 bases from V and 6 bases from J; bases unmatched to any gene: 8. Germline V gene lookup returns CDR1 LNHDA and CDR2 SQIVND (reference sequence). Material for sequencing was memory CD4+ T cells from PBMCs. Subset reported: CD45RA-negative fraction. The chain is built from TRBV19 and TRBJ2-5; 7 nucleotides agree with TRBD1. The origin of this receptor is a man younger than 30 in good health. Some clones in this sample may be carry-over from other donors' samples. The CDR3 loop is CATQTGMKTQYF. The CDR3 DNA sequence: TGTGCCACCCAGACAGGGATGAAGACCCAGTACTTC. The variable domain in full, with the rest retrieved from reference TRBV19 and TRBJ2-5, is DGGITQSPKYLFRKEGQNVTLSCEQNLNHDAMYWYRQDPGQGLRLIYYSQIVNDFQKGDIAEGYSVSREKKESFPLTVTSAQKNPTAFYLCATQTGMKTQYFGPGTRLLVL.